These T cell receptor beta chains were read from a single sample in a study of lymphopenia after photon versus proton radiotherapy. Repertoires were generated with immunoSEQ multiplex PCR, while TCRdb's copy carries only in-frame clones and drops some. The data contain 45,000 to 65,000 clones, around 82% of them seen just once; the ten biggest clones take up over 25%. This sample comprised peripheral blood, obtained from a patient treated with photon-based radiotherapy. Receptor source: a man between 45 and 60 years old with gastric cancer. Both conserved end residues are part of each CDR3. For some rows the clone size is stated as once, few or many, or as a class when expanded; others skip it.

TRBV19	NA	TRBJ2-1	CASRLAGSYNEQFF
TRBV10-2	once	TRBJ2-5	CASGRDRYLETQYF
TRBV7-9	NA	TRBJ2-7	CASSSGQRSSYEQYF
TRBV4-2	NA	TRBJ1-3	CASSQDAYSGNTIYF
TRBV4-2	NA	TRBJ2-6	CASTPLGLAASSGANVLTF
TRBV6-1	few	TRBJ2-7	CASSEGLAYEQYF
TRBV14	NA	TRBJ2-3	CASSQARATDTQYF
TRBV28	NA	TRBJ2-1	CASSSGTGGAYNEQFF
TRBV28	few	TRBJ2-7	CASSTVTGIYEQYF
TRBV30	NA	TRBJ2-3	CAWSLGQGYTDTQYF
TRBV7-2	NA	TRBJ2-7	CASSLGREGYF
TRBV7-9	once	TRBJ2-7	CASSLGGVEQYF
TRBV5-6	NA	TRBJ2-2	CASSFAGAGTGELFF
TRBV30	NA	TRBJ2-7	CAWSGDSGSGEQYF
TRBV11-1	NA	TRBJ2-2	CASSSTLGELFF
TRBV28	NA	TRBJ1-5	CASIGTDNQPQHF
TRBV18	NA	TRBJ1-2	CASSPGTGTDYGYTF
TRBV7-2	NA	TRBJ2-1	CASSFGREGYNEQFF
TRBV7-9	NA	TRBJ1-3	CASSLSSGITIYF
TRBV7-9	few	TRBJ1-2	CASSLLTVYGYTF
TRBV18	NA	TRBJ1-1	CASSQYQEDAFF
TRBV28	once	TRBJ1-2	CASNEERGRVGYTF
TRBV19	NA	TRBJ1-1	CASSPGHSWGAFF
TRBV19	NA	TRBJ2-3	CASSIGRNTDTQYF
TRBV7-3	NA	TRBJ2-2	CASSPMATLANTGELFF
TRBV15	NA	TRBJ2-1	CATSRDPTMLGEQFF
TRBV18	NA	TRBJ1-5	CASSLRMGQGNQPQHF
TRBV6-4	NA	TRBJ2-1	CASSTGGSKSNEQFF
TRBV11-2	NA	TRBJ1-2	CASSLGGRSYGYTF
TRBV2	NA	TRBJ2-1	CASSPRLWNEQFF
TRBV28	NA	TRBJ2-1	CASSFPSGSGYNEQFF
TRBV18	NA	TRBJ1-5	CASSSTWTSDGDQPQHF
TRBV19	NA	TRBJ2-1	CASSIVLSGSGYNEQFF
TRBV29-1	NA	TRBJ2-2	CSVGQGALNTGELFF
TRBV10-1	NA	TRBJ2-1	CASSELIGTSGRVSNEQFF
TRBV6-5	few	TRBJ1-5	CASSYTRQSNQPQHF
TRBV18	NA	TRBJ2-7	CASSPDRGNSRRNEQYF
TRBV7-8	NA	TRBJ2-3	CASSFDGTYTDTQYF
TRBV7-9	few	TRBJ1-3	CASSPRVSGNTIYF
TRBV13	NA	TRBJ1-1	CASSLVQAMNTEAFF
TRBV6-4	NA	TRBJ2-3	CASSEATGGPDTQYF